This T cell receptor beta chain was documented in a study of early T cells in non-severe SARS-CoV-2 infection. In the study overall: Unsorted whole-blood RNA was sequenced in bulk, leaving chains unpaired.

Ten or more counts support this clonotype. TCRdb reanalysed the 5' RACE reads using MiXCR and keeps one entry per CDR3 protein. The sample has tens of thousands of distinct CDR3 sequences; roughly an eighth are singletons. The material sequenced was whole blood, taken at baseline. The sequence came from an adult who was a healthcare worker with PCR-confirmed SARS-CoV-2 infection or an uninfected control (not recorded which).

In DNA, the CDR3 is TGTGCCAGCAGTACGACAGGGGTCACAGATACGCAGTATTTT. Translated: CASSTTGVTDTQYF. The V gene is TRBV12-3 or TRBV12-4, the J gene TRBJ2-3; 8 bases fit TRBD1. V was clipped by 5 bases and J by 2 bases; unmatched bases: 3. The CDR3 is 14 amino acids.